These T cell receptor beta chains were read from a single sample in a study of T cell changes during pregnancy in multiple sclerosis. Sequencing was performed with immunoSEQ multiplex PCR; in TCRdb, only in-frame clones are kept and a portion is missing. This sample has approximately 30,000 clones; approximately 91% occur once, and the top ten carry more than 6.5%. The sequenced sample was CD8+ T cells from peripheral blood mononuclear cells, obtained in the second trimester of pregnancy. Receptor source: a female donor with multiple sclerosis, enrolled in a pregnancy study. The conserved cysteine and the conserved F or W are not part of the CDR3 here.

ASGDSYGYT,TRBV14,9,TRBJ1-2
ASSPRPRLDSPLH,TRBV5-5,13,TRBJ1-6
ASSLVGETEAF,TRBV7-9,11,TRBJ1-1
ASSYQGTPAYEQY,TRBV6-5,13,TRBJ2-7
ASSITWRTEAF,TRBV19,11,TRBJ1-1
ASSRRGTNYGYT,TRBV9,12,TRBJ1-2
ASSQDSGIGTEAF,TRBV4-1,13,TRBJ1-1
ASSGGVGNTGELF,TRBV5-4,13,TRBJ2-2
AWSITGGNSPLH,TRBV30,12,TRBJ1-6
ASSPTGGEGLEGGYT,TRBV27,15,TRBJ1-2
ASSFIQGAGTEAF,TRBV7-6,13,TRBJ1-1
ASSALTGDEAF,TRBV4-3,11,TRBJ1-1
ASSAIREEEKLF,TRBV7-3,12,TRBJ1-4
ASSFTTSAADTQY,TRBV11-3,13,TRBJ2-3
ASSIGDYNSPLH,TRBV19,12,TRBJ1-6
ASRRGTDHGYT,TRBV28,11,TRBJ1-2
ASSRGGVGELF,TRBV7-9,11,TRBJ2-2
ASSIGSQTNQPQH,TRBV19,13,TRBJ1-5
ASSAGNGYT,TRBV7-3,9,TRBJ1-2
ASSDGTSGGDTQY,TRBV6-4,13,TRBJ2-3
ASSQDSGGVDEQF,TRBV4-1,13,TRBJ2-1
ASIGGTGGSPLH,TRBV6-1,12,TRBJ1-6
ASSQGTATLYEQY,TRBV4-3,13,TRBJ2-7
AISESLGRVTHEQY,TRBV10-3,14,TRBJ2-7
ASSAPGESTEAF,TRBV5-1,12,TRBJ1-1
ASRGGEGGQFVQPQH,TRBV10-3,15,TRBJ1-5
ASSFQGDLDTQY,TRBV5-6,12,TRBJ2-3
SVDLGTGGRHGYT,TRBV29-1,13,TRBJ1-2
ASSFSGGLDTQY,TRBV7-8,12,TRBJ2-3
ASSVKGGPGGYT,TRBV27,12,TRBJ1-2
ASSPGTGYNGELF,TRBV7-8,13,TRBJ2-2
ASSQEGAGTNEKLF,TRBV4-3,14,TRBJ1-4
ASSPTSGGPRQY,TRBV28,12,TRBJ2-7
ASSKIWDRMTYEQY,TRBV21-1,14,TRBJ2-7
ASSLSTSGITDTQY,TRBV7-2,14,TRBJ2-3
ASRSLARGLNSPLH,TRBV27,14,TRBJ1-6
ASSQAGTQY,TRBV14,9,TRBJ2-5
ASSYSGGDSPLH,TRBV7-9,12,TRBJ1-6
ASSPRSASTDTQY,TRBV19,13,TRBJ2-3
ASSQDLERGNTGELF,TRBV4-3,15,TRBJ2-2
ASSETSYNEQF,TRBV6-4,11,TRBJ2-1
AWSVQGGGNYGYT,TRBV30,13,TRBJ1-2
ASGPSGAPPGTDTQY,TRBV12-5,15,TRBJ2-3
ASSLRGYRTGELF,TRBV5-6,13,TRBJ2-2
ASSYSYRGGYNEQF,TRBV6-5,14,TRBJ2-1
ASSYFQGGYGYT,TRBV6-6,12,TRBJ1-2
ASSPQVGYEQY,TRBV4-1,11,TRBJ2-7
AWSVRGASYEQY,TRBV30,12,TRBJ2-7